The 16 T cell receptor beta chains below come from one sample, sequenced in a study of response to subunit inactivated influenza vaccine. TCRdb re-called the RT-PCR reads with MiXCR, one entry per CDR3 protein. The data contain about 570,000 distinct CDR3 sequences, about 11% of them singletons. This same sample was also part of a study on T cells expressing NK-cell markers. Per that study: UMI-tagged 5'RACE template switching yielded the TCR beta cDNA.

This specimen consisted of PBMCs from blood, obtained on the day of vaccination. All receptors come from a man over 45 who received an inactivated influenza vaccine.

The chain carries TRBV12-3 or TRBV12-4 and TRBJ2-3; D may correspond to TRBD1 or TRBD2 (5 bases each). The ends were cut back, 5 bases at V and 3 bases at J, with 12 bases in the middle. This CDR3 contains 14 residues. Here the CDR3 reads CASSIPGRTDTQYF. CDR3 coding DNA: TGTGCCAGCAGTATACCGGGACGGACAGATACGCAGTATTTT.

V gene TRBV28 combines with J gene TRBJ2-3, with a possible D match to TRBD1 (6 bases). Germline V gene sequence: CDR1 MDHEN, CDR2 SYDVKM. Trimming pared 5 bases from V and 4 bases from J, leaving 13 bases between. The CDR3 extends over 14 amino acids. CDR3 sequence (DNA): TGTGCCAGCAGTGAAGTCAGGGGCCCAGATACGCAGTATTTT. Encoded protein: CASSEVRGPDTQYF.

This rearrangement joins TRBV3-1 to TRBJ1-5; no definite D call. There are 13 residues in the CDR3. CDR1 LGHDT and CDR2 YNNKEL come from the germline V gene (reference sequence). Trimming stripped 1 base from V and 7 bases from J, with 8 bases between. The CDR3 is CASSQGERQPQHF. DNA of the CDR3: TGTGCCAGCAGCCAAGGGGAGAGGCAGCCCCAGCATTTT.

This clonotype was detected only a few times. The rearrangement links TRBV2 to TRBJ2-5, with no clear D. The V end lost 3 bases, the J end lost 1 base, and 9 bases lay between the germline ends. Germline CDR1 is SNHLY and CDR2 is FYNNEI. The CDR3 runs to 14 residues. The CDR3 DNA reads as TGTGCCAGCAGTGAGTTACTCATCCAAGAGACCCAGTACTTC. It is translated as CASSELLIQETQYF. The full variable domain, its missing parts supplied by reference TRBV2 and TRBJ2-5, is EPEVTQTPSHQVTQMGQEVILRCVPISNHLYFYWYRQILGQKVEFLVSFYNNEISEKSEIFDDQFSVERPDGSNFTLKIRSTKLEDSAMYFCASSELLIQETQYFGPGTRLLVL.

This clonotype was observed a handful of times. The V and J genes are TRBV25-1 and TRBJ2-2; the D call may be TRBD1 or TRBD2 (5 bases each). This CDR3 region has 14 residues. Trimming removed 0 bases from V and 4 bases from J, with 6 bases in between. Germline CDR1 MGHDK, CDR2 SYGVNS. The CDR3 is CASSEYGTTGELFF. The CDR3 DNA sequence: TGTGCCAGCAGTGAATACGGGACCACCGGGGAGCTGTTTTTT.

The chain is built from TRBV5-6 and TRBJ2-1; D may be TRBD1 (5 bases). V gave up 0 bases and J gave up 6 bases, with 13 bases separating them. The CDR3 sequence is 15 residues long. Germline V lookup: CDR1 SGHDT, CDR2 YYEEEE. The CDR3 nucleotides read TGTGCCAGCAGCTTGGGGCAGGTAAGGGGCAATGAGCAGTTCTTC. Amino acid sequence: CASSLGQVRGNEQFF.

The chain joins TRBV20-1 to TRBJ2-3, with 7 bases aligning to TRBD2. Looked up from germline, CDR1 is DFQATT and CDR2 is SNEGSKA (reference sequence). CDR3 size: 15 residues. Germline trimming cut 0 bases from V and 5 bases from J; bases unmatched to any gene: 8. CDR3: CSARDHRGELDTQYF. The CDR3 coding sequence is TGCAGTGCTAGAGATCACCGGGGGGAGTTAGATACGCAGTATTTT.

The sample holds many counts of this clonotype. The genes are TRBV12-3 or TRBV12-4 and TRBJ2-1; tentative D call: TRBD1 (6 bases). The CDR3 sequence is 15 residues long. V lost 3 bases, J lost 7 bases, and 16 bases lay in between. The CDR3 reads CASSLVQGTLNEQFF. In nucleotides, the CDR3 is TGTGCCAGCAGTTTGGTACAGGGAACCTTAAATGAGCAGTTCTTC.

This clonotype was detected ten times or more. This chain connects TRBV7-9 to TRBJ2-1; D may be TRBD1 or TRBD2 (6 bases each). CDR1 SEHNR and CDR2 FQNEAQ come from the germline V gene (reference sequence). The V end lost 0 bases, the J end lost 11 bases, and 14 bases lay between the germline ends. This CDR3 spans 14 amino acids. CDR3 loop: CASSLAIFGGQQFF. CDR3 DNA: TGTGCCAGCAGCTTAGCCATTTTCGGGGGCCAGCAGTTCTTC.

V is TRBV7-8 and J is TRBJ1-1, with 11 bases fitting TRBD1. CDR1 and CDR2 from the germline V gene are SGHVS and FQNEAQ. CDR3 length: 15 amino acids. The V and J ends lost 2 bases and 4 bases, in that order; junction bases with no gene match: 3. This chain's CDR3 is CASSLTGTGGTEAFF. The CDR3 bases are TGTGCCAGCAGCTTAACCGGGACAGGGGGCACTGAAGCTTTCTTT. The entire variable domain, with the rest obtained from reference TRBV7-8 and TRBJ1-1, is as follows: GAGVSQSPRYKVAKRGQDVALRCDPISGHVSLFWYQQALGQGPEFLTYFQNEAQLDKSGLPSDRFFAERPEGSVSTLKIQRTQQEDSAVYLCASSLTGTGGTEAFFGQGTRLTVV.

This clonotype was picked up a small number of times. The V gene is TRBV28, the J gene TRBJ1-1, with TRBD1 as a possible D gene (6 bases). From germline, CDR1 is MDHEN and CDR2 SYDVKM. The germline V and J ends were trimmed by 10 bases and 1 base, with 16 bases remaining between them. This CDR3 contains 14 residues. CDR3 residues: CATRGGQRNTEAFF. In DNA form, the CDR3 reads TGTGCCACAAGAGGCGGACAGAGGAACACTGAAGCTTTCTTT.

V gene TRBV28 combines with J gene TRBJ1-6, with 9 bases matching TRBD1. Germline V gives CDR1 MDHEN, CDR2 SYDVKM. Trimming cost V 5 bases and J 12 bases; bases outside gene matches: 11. The CDR3 loop spans 15 amino acids. CDR3 residues: CASSPTGQGRKPLHF. The DNA for the CDR3 is TGTGCCAGCAGTCCTACGGGACAGGGCCGTAAACCCCTCCACTTT.

This clonotype appeared a few times. This chain connects TRBV20-1 to TRBJ2-3; tentatively, D is TRBD1 (6 bases). The germline V and J ends were trimmed by 6 bases and 3 bases, with 10 bases remaining between them. Germline V gene lookup returns CDR1 DFQATT and CDR2 SNEGSKA (reference sequence). CDR3 length: 12 residues. The CDR3 sequence is CSAPDRTDTQYF. CDR3 in DNA: TGCAGTGCACCGGACAGAACAGATACGCAGTATTTT.

A few counts support this clonotype. The rearrangement joins TRBV7-9 to TRBJ2-3; the D gene is possibly TRBD1 (7 bases). V was cut by 6 bases and J by 2 bases, with 15 bases left in between. CDR1 and CDR2 from the germline V gene are SEHNR and FQNEAQ (reference sequence). The CDR3 contains 15 residues. CDR3: CASSQAGGYTDTQYF. The DNA for the CDR3 is TGTGCCAGCAGTCAAGCAGGGGGGTACACAGATACGCAGTATTTT.

This clonotype appeared a few times. The chain carries TRBV6-1 and TRBJ2-7; D remains unclear. Trimming shortened V by 2 bases and J by 4 bases, and 6 bases separated the two germline ends. Per the germline V gene, CDR1 is MNHNS and CDR2 is SASEGT. This CDR3 has 12 amino acids. CDR3 protein: CASSELGYEQYF. In DNA, the CDR3 is TGTGCCAGCAGTGAATTGGGTTACGAGCAGTACTTC.

The chain employs TRBV7-2 and TRBJ2-5; no firm D call. From germline, CDR1 is SGHTA and CDR2 FQGNSA. Trimming left V 4 bases short and J 4 bases short, with 10 bases between. This CDR3 contains 13 residues. As DNA, the CDR3 is TGTGCCAGCAGCTCCCGTTCAGCAGAGACCCAGTACTTC. Protein sequence: CASSSRSAETQYF.